A selection of T cell receptor beta chains follows, all from one sample in a study of cytomegalovirus exposure and HLA in healthy donors. The repertoire was sequenced with immunoSEQ multiplex PCR; TCRdb's copy has only in-frame clones and lacks some. The table lists roughly 200,000 clones, about 81% of them singletons. The sequencing sample was made of PBMCs. These receptors were collected from a woman under 40 in good health and CMV-seronegative. CDR3s include the opening cysteine and the closing phenylalanine or tryptophan. A D gene is named only where the DNA matches it firmly. The size entry is marked missing in some rows and otherwise reads once, few, many or a size class.

TRBJ1-4	TRBV30	NA	NA	TGTGCCTGGAACAGGGAAGTGAATGAAAAACTGTTTTTT	CAWNREVNEKLFF
TRBJ2-7	TRBV5-6	NA	TRBD2	TGTGCCAGCAGCGTAGGACTAGCGAGATACGAGCAGTACTTC	CASSVGLARYEQYF
TRBJ1-1	TRBV14	few	TRBD1	TGTGCCAGCAGCCGACAGGGGAGGACTGAAGCTTTCTTT	CASSRQGRTEAFF
TRBJ1-2	TRBV6-6	NA	TRBD1	TGTGCCAGCAGTAGAGGAACAGGGGGCTATGGCTACACCTTC	CASSRGTGGYGYTF
TRBJ2-7	TRBV10-1	NA	NA	TGCGCCAGCGGGAGCGTTTACGAGCAGTACTTC	CASGSVYEQYF
TRBJ1-1	TRBV6-5	NA	NA	TGTGCCAGCAGTTATTCAGGACCGGGACAAAACACTGAAGCTTTCTTT	CASSYSGPGQNTEAFF
TRBJ1-2	TRBV6-6	NA	TRBD1	TGTGCCAGCAGTGGTCCCGGGACAGGCTATGGCTACACCTTC	CASSGPGTGYGYTF
TRBJ2-2	TRBV18	NA	NA	TGTGCCAGCTCAGCCGGGATTTCCGGGGAGCTGTTTTTT	CASSAGISGELFF
TRBJ1-4	TRBV5-1	NA	NA	TGCGCCAGCAGCTTCAGTCAGACGGGGAGTGAAAAACTGTTTTTT	CASSFSQTGSEKLFF
TRBJ2-5	TRBV6-5	NA	TRBD2	TGTGCCAGCAGTCGGACTAGGAAAGAGACCCAGTACTTC	CASSRTRKETQYF
TRBJ2-2	TRBV30	NA	NA	TGTGCCTGGAGTTTCGGGGACGGGGAGCTGTTTTTT	CAWSFGDGELFF
TRBJ2-7	TRBV7-9	NA	TRBD1	TGTGCCAGCAGCTTAGGAGCAACCGGGACAGGGGGCGTAGGGCAGTACTTC	CASSLGATGTGGVGQYF
TRBJ2-7	TRBV6-5	NA	TRBD1	TGTGCCAGCAGTCTCCACAGGGGAACTTACGAGCAGTACTTC	CASSLHRGTYEQYF
TRBJ1-1	TRBV15	NA	NA	TGTGCCACCAGCGACAGGAAGGGTGAAGCTTTCTTT	CATSDRKGEAFF
TRBJ2-7	TRBV7-6	NA	NA	TGTGCCAGCAGCTTAGATCCAGTTTACGAGCAGTACTTC	CASSLDPVYEQYF
TRBJ2-1	TRBV7-8	once	NA	TGTGCCAGCAGCCCGAGGGGGGGCCAGGCTGGGGATGAGCAGTTCTTC	CASSPRGGQAGDEQFF
TRBJ2-7	TRBV30	NA	NA	TGTGCCTGGATTTCTAACTACGAGCAGTACTTC	CAWISNYEQYF
TRBJ2-4	TRBV19	NA	NA	TGTGCCAGTAGTACCCGGGACACCCGACTTGTCGCCAAAAACATTCAGTACTTC	CASSTRDTRLVAKNIQYF
TRBJ1-2	TRBV5-1	NA	TRBD1	TGCGCCAGCAGCGTGGCCGGGACAGGGATCTATGGCTACACCTTC	CASSVAGTGIYGYTF
TRBJ2-2	TRBV9	NA	TRBD1	TGTGCCAGCAGCATGACAGGGGCTTCGAACACCGGGGAGCTGTTTTTT	CASSMTGASNTGELFF
TRBJ2-3	TRBV28	NA	NA	TGTGCCAGCATGCCCAGGGCCAGCACAGATACGCAGTATTTT	CASMPRASTDTQYF
TRBJ2-2	TRBV19	NA	TRBD1	TGTGCCAGTAGTATACAGGGGGCGATCGGGGAGCTGTTTTTT	CASSIQGAIGELFF
TRBJ2-7	TRBV28	NA	NA	TGTGCCAGCAGCACAGACTACGAGCAGTACTTC	CASSTDYEQYF
TRBJ2-7	TRBV5-6	NA	TRBD2	TGTGCCAGCAGCTTTACGACTAGCGGGAGCCGAGAGCAGTACTTC	CASSFTTSGSREQYF
TRBJ1-2	TRBV6-6	NA	NA	TGTGCCAGTACAGGGTCTAACTATGGCTACACCTTC	CASTGSNYGYTF
TRBJ1-1	TRBV30	once	TRBD1	TGTGCCTGGAACAGGGGTGGCACTGAAGCTTTCTTT	CAWNRGGTEAFF
TRBJ2-7	TRBV9	NA	TRBD2	TGTGCCAGCAGCGTAGGGACTAGCTGGGGCTACGAGCAGTACTTC	CASSVGTSWGYEQYF
TRBJ1-5	TRBV5-6	NA	NA	TGTGCCAGCAGCTTGTCAACCAGGGTTTATAGCAATCAGCCCCAGCATTTT	CASSLSTRVYSNQPQHF
TRBJ2-1	TRBV27	NA	NA	TGTGCCAGCAGTCCCTCCCCGGGGTGGGTTGCGAGTGAGCAGTTCTTC	CASSPSPGWVASEQFF
TRBJ2-7	TRBV10-1	NA	TRBD1	TGCGCCAGCTCCCGGGACAGGTACTACGAGCAGTACTTC	CASSRDRYYEQYF
TRBJ2-7	TRBV7-9	NA	NA	TGTGCCAGCACCTCGCACAGGGACGTCTACGAGCAGTACTTC	CASTSHRDVYEQYF
TRBJ2-5	TRBV29-1	NA	NA	TGCAGCGTTGAAGGAGGGCGGGAGACCCAGTACTTC	CSVEGGRETQYF
TRBJ2-3	TRBV9	NA	NA	TGTGCCAGCAGCGTAGCCGGGGTCGCAGATACGCAGTATTTT	CASSVAGVADTQYF
TRBJ2-5	TRBV29-1	NA	NA	TGCAGCGTTGAAGCTACGACAAAAGAGACCCAGTACTTC	CSVEATTKETQYF
TRBJ2-6	TRBV19	NA	TRBD1	TGTGCCACCTCCGGGACAGCTCTCTATGGGGCCAACGTCCTGACTTTC	CATSGTALYGANVLTF
TRBJ1-1	TRBV30	NA	TRBD1	TGTGCCTGGAGTCGACAGGGGAGCACTGAAGCTTTCTTT	CAWSRQGSTEAFF
TRBJ1-5	TRBV16	few	TRBD1	TGTGCCAGCAGCCAATCCGGGACAGGGTTCGGTCAGCCCCAGCATTTT	CASSQSGTGFGQPQHF